These 8 T cell receptor beta chains were sequenced from one sample in a study of T cells in Graves' hyperthyroidism and ophthalmopathy. TCR beta CDR3 regions were amplified from RNA transcripts. Using the HTBI primer set, a first-round RT-PCR was run on the TCR CDR3. TCRdb re-called the multiplex PCR reads with MiXCR, one entry per CDR3 protein. The sample carries 300,000 to 450,000 distinct CDR3 sequences, 25% recorded once. Source material: blood. The receptor set was obtained from a man over 45 with Graves' hyperthyroidism.

J is TRBJ2-2 and V is TRBV19, with no clear D. The germline V gene encodes CDR1 LNHDA and CDR2 SQIVND (reference sequence). The CDR3 consists of 13 residues. Trimming removed 3 bases at V and 0 bases at J, with 2 bases between. CDR3 DNA: TGTGCCAGTAGTATCCCGAACACCGGGGAGCTGTTTTTT. Amino acid sequence: CASSIPNTGELFF.

This clonotype was observed a few times. The V call is TRBV12-5, the J call TRBJ2-1, with D tentatively TRBD1 (5 bases). CDR1 LGHNT and CDR2 FRNRAP come from the germline V gene. V gave up 0 bases and J gave up 10 bases, with 7 bases separating them. The CDR3 has 12 residues. This CDR3 reads CASGLVGVEQFF. For the CDR3, the DNA is TGTGCTAGTGGTTTGGTAGGGGTAGAGCAGTTCTTC.

In this sample, this clonotype turned up a few times. The genes are TRBV20-1 and TRBJ2-2, with TRBD1 matching over 7 bases. With V trimmed by 7 bases and J by 5 bases, 4 bases remained unmatched. CDR1 is DFQATT, CDR2 SNEGSKA, per germline (reference sequence). This CDR3 region has 12 residues. The CDR3 is CSVQGETGELFF. The CDR3 bases are TGCAGTGTCCAGGGGGAGACCGGGGAGCTGTTTTTT.

V and J are TRBV9 and TRBJ2-1; 11 bases are a match to TRBD2. The CDR3 length is 16 residues. Germline values: CDR1 SGDLS, CDR2 YYNGEE. J was trimmed by 7 bases and V by 4 bases; bases with no gene match: 10. CDR3 loop: CASSRSGTSGMNEQFF. The CDR3 region has the DNA TGTGCCAGCAGCAGATCCGGGACTAGCGGTATGAATGAGCAGTTCTTC.

This clonotype came up once. This chain links TRBV11-2 with TRBJ2-1; no clear D gene. The CDR3 has 14 residues. CDR1 is SGHAT and CDR2 is FQNNGV in the germline V gene. V was cut by 1 base and J by 3 bases, with 7 bases left in between. CDR3 DNA sequence: TGTGCCAGCAGCTTAGTATCCCTCTACAATGAGCAGTTCTTC. Translating it yields CASSLVSLYNEQFF.

The table lists this clonotype with a few counts. In DNA form, the CDR3 reads TGTGCCACCCTGATTGGACAGAATTCGGACAACAGCTCCTACGAGCAGTACTTC. Its protein product is CATLIGQNSDNSSYEQYF. V and J are TRBV24-1 and TRBJ2-7; D possibly corresponds to TRBD1 (6 bases). There are 18 residues in the CDR3. CDR1 and CDR2 (germline): KGHDR, SFDVKD. V was pared by 9 bases and J by 0 bases, with 26 bases between.

This clonotype has a count of ten or more. This chain uses TRBV29-1 with TRBJ1-1; perhaps TRBD1 as D (5 bases). CDR1 and CDR2 (germline): SQVTM, ANQGSEA. Trimming took off 5 bases at V and 0 bases at J, with 16 bases between the two ends. CDR3 length equals 15 residues. CDR3 protein: CSVTTYGTVNTEAFF. The CDR3 DNA sequence: TGCAGCGTTACGACCTACGGGACGGTGAACACTGAAGCTTTCTTT. The variable domain in full, completed from reference TRBV29-1 and TRBJ1-1, reads SAVISQKPSRDICQRGTSLTIQCQVDSQVTMMFWYRQQPGQSLTLIATANQGSEATYESGFVIDKFPISRPNLTFSTLTVSNMSPEDSSIYLCSVTTYGTVNTEAFFGQGTRLTVV.

In its sample, this clonotype was seen many times. The rearrangement uses TRBV12-3 or TRBV12-4 and TRBJ2-1; D remains ambiguous. This CDR3 is built from 12 residues. Between the trimmed V and J ends, which lost 5 bases and 7 bases, there was a span of 9 bases. CDR3 sequence (DNA): TGTGCCAGCAGTCCCACCCCAAATGAGCAGTTCTTC. Protein product: CASSPTPNEQFF.